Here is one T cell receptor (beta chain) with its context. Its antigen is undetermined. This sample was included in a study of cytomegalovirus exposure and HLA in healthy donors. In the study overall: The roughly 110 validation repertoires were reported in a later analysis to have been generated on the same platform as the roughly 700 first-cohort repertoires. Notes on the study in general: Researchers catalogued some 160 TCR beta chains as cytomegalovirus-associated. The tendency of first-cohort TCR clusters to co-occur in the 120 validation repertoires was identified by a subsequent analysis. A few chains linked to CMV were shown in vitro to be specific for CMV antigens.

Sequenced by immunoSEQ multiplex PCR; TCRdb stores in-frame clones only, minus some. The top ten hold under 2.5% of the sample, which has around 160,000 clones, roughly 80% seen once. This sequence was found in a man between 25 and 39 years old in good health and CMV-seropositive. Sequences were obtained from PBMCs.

The CDR3: CASSFYRGPPGNTIYF. The CDR3 region has the DNA TGTGCCAGCAGCTTTTACAGGGGGCCCCCTGGAAACACCATATATTTT. The chain couples TRBV7-9 to TRBJ1-3; 9 positions agree with TRBD1. The length of the CDR3 is 16 residues. J was trimmed by 2 bases and V by 3 bases; bases with no gene match: 5. In germline, CDR1 is SEHNR, CDR2 FQNEAQ (reference sequence).